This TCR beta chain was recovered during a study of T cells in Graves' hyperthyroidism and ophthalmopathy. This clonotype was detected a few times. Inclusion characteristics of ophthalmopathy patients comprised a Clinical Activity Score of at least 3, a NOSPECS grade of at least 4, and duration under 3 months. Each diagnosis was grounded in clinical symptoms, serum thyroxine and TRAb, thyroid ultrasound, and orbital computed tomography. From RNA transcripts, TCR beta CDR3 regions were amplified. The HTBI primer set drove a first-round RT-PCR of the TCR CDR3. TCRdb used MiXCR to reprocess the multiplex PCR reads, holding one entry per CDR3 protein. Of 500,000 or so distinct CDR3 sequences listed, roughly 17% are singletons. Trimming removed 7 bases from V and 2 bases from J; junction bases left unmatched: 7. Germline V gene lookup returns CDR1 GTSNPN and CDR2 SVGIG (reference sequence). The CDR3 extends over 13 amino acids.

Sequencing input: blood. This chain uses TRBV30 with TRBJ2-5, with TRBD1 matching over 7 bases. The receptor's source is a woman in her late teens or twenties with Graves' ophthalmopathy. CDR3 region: CALRQGFQETQYF. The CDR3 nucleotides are TGTGCCTTACGACAGGGATTTCAAGAGACCCAGTACTTC. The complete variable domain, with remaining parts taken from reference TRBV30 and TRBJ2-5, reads SQTIHQWPATLVQPVGSPLSLECTVEGTSNPNLYWYRQAAGRGLQLLFYSVGIGQISSEVPQNLSASRPQDRQFILSSKKLLLSDSGFYLCALRQGFQETQYFGPGTRLLVL.